What follows is one TCR beta chain and its context. Methods used by the authors: Amplification of reference gene primers provided the estimated nucleated cell counts. Here immunoSEQ multiplex PCR was the method, and the copy in TCRdb shows in-frame clones only, minus some. Clone size and V and J calls were adopted from that table, with D and trimming inferred from the DNA. The sample consists of hundreds of thousands of clones, over 70% of them appearing once. This specimen comes from a study of blood T cell repertoires in COVID-19. Overall study: The study drew acute and convalescent COVID-19 samples from the United States, Italy and Spain. T cells, B-cell-depleted T cells, or PBMCs provided the cDNA or gDNA that served as material.

The CDR3 extends over 13 amino acids. The germline gives CDR1 ENHRY, CDR2 SYGVKD. The germline V and J ends were trimmed by 6 bases and 3 bases, with 12 bases remaining between them. The clonotype originates from a woman aged 40-49 years who had recovered from COVID-19. This sequence joins TRBV10-3 and TRBJ2-7; D may be TRBD2 (5 bases). Sequenced sample: peripheral blood. CDR3 in DNA: TGTGCCATCAGCGCCTCGGGGAACTACGAGCAGTACTTC. Translation gives CAISASGNYEQYF.